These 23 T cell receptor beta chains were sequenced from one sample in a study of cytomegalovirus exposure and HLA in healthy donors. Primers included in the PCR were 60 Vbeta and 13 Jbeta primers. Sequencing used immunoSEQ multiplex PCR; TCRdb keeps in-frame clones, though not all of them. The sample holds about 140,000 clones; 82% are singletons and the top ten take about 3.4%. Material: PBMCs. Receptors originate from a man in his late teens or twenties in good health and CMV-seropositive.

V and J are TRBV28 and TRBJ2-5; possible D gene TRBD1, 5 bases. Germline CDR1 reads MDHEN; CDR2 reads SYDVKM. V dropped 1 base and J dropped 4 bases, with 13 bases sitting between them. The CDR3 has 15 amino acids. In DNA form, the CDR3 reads TGTGCCAGCAGTTTATACAGGAGAATAGGAGAGACCCAGTACTTC. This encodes CASSLYRRIGETQYF.

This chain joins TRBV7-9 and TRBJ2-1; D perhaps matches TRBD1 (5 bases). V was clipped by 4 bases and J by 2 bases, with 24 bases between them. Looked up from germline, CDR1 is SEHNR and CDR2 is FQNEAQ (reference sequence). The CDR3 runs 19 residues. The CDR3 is CASSSLYLGAGDPYNEQFF. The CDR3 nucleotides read TGTGCCAGCAGCTCACTATACCTAGGGGCTGGAGACCCCTACAATGAGCAGTTCTTC.

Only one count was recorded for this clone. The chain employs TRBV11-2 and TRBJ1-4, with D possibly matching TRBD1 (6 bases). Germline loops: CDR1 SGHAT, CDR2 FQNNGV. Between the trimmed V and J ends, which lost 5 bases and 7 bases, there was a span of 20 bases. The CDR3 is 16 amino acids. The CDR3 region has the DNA TGTGCCAGCAGCCCTACGACGGGGGGCGCGGGTGAAAAACTGTTTTTT. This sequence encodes CASSPTTGGAGEKLFF.

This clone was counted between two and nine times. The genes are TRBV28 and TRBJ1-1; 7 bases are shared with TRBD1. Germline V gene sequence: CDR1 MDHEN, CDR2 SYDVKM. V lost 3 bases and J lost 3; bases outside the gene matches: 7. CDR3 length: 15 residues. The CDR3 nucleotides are TGTGCCAGCAGTTTGAGGACAGGTTGGGACACTGAAGCTTTCTTT. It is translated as CASSLRTGWDTEAFF.

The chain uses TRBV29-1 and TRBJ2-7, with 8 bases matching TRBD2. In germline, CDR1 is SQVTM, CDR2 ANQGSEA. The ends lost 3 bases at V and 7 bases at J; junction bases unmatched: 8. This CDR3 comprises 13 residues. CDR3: CSVEAGGALEQYF. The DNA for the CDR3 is TGCAGCGTTGAGGCCGGGGGGGCTTTGGAGCAGTACTTC.

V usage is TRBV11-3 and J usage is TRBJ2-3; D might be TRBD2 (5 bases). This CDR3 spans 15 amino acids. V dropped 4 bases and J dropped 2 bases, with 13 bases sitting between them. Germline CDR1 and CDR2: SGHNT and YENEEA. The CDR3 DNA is TGTGCCAGCAGCTCCCGGGGTCAGTACACAGATACGCAGTATTTT. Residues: CASSSRGQYTDTQYF.

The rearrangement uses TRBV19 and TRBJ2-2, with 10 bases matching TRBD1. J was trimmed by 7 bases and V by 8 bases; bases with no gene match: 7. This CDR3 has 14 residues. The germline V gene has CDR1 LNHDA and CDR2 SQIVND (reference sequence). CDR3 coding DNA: TGTGCCAGTTCCGACAGGGGGCAAGGCGGGGAGCTGTTTTTT. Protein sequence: CASSDRGQGGELFF.

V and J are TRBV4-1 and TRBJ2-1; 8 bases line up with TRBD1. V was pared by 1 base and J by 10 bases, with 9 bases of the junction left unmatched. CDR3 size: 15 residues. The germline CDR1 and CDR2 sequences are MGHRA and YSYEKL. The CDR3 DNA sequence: TGCGCCAGCAGCCAAGTGAGGCAGGGGGCCATCGAGCAGTTCTTC. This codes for CASSQVRQGAIEQFF.

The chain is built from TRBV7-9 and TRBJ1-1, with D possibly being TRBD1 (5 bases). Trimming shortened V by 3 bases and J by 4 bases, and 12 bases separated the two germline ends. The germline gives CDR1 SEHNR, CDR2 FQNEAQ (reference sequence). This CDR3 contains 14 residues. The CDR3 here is CASSLNRQSTEAFF. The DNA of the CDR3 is TGTGCCAGCAGCTTGAATCGACAGAGCACTGAAGCTTTCTTT.

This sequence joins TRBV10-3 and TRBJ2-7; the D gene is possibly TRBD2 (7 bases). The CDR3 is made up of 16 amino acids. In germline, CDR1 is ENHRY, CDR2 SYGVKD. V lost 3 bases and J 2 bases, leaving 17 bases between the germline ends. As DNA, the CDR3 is TGTGCCATCAGTGACCCGGGGAGGGGACAAACCTACGAGCAGTACTTC. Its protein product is CAISDPGRGQTYEQYF.

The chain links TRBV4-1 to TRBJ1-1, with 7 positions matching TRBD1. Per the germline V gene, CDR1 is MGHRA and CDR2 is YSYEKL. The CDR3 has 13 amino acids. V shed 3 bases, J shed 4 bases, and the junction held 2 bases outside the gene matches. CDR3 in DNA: TGCGCCAGCAGCCACCCAGGGGGCACTGAAGCTTTCTTT. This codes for CASSHPGGTEAFF.

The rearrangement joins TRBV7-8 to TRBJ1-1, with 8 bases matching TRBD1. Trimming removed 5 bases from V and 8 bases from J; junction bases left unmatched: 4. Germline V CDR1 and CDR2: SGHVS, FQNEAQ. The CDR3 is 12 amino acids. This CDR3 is CASSIDRGEAFF. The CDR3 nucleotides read TGTGCCAGCAGCATAGACAGGGGAGAAGCTTTCTTT.

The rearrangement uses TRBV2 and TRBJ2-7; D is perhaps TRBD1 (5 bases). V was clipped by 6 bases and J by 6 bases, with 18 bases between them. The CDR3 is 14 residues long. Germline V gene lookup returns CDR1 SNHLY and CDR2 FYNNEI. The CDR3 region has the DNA TGTGCCAGCAGAAGGTCGGCAGGGTATGGCGAGCAGTACTTC. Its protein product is CASRRSAGYGEQYF.

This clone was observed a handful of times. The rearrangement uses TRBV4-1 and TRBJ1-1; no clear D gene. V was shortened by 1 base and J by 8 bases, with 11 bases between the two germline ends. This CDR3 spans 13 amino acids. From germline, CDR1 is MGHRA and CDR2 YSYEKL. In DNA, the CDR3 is TGCGCCAGCAGCCAAGCCAGGTCGACAGAAGCTTTCTTT. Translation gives CASSQARSTEAFF.

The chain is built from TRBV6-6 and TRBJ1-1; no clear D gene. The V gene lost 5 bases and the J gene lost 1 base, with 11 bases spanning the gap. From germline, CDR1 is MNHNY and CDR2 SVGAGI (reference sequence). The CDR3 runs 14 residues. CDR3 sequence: CASSTNSGNTEAFF. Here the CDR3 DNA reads TGTGCCAGCAGTACGAACTCGGGGAACACTGAAGCTTTCTTT.

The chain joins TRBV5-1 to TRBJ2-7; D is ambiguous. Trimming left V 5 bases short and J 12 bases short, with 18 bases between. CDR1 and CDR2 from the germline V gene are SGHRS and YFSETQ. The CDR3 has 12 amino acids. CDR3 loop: CASSLEAGSWYF. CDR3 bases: TGCGCCAGCAGTCTCGAGGCCGGCTCGTGGTACTTC.

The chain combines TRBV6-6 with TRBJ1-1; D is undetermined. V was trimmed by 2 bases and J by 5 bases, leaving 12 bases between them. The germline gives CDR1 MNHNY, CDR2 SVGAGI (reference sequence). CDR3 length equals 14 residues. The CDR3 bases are TGTGCCAGCAGTTACGGTGCGGGGTGGACTGAAGCTTTCTTT. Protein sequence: CASSYGAGWTEAFF.

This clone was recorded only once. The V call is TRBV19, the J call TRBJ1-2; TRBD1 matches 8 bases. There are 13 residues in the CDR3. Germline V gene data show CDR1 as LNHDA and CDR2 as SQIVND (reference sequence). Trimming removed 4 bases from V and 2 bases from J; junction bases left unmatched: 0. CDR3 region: CASSNRGNYGYTF. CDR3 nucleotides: TGTGCCAGTAGTAACAGGGGGAACTATGGCTACACCTTC.

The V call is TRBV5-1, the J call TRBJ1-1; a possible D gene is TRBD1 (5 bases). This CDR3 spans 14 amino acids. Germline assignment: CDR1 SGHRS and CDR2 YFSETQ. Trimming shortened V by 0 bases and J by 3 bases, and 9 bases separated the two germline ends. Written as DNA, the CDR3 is TGCGCCAGCAGCTTGGGTGGGGCCTACACTGAAGCTTTCTTT. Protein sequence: CASSLGGAYTEAFF.

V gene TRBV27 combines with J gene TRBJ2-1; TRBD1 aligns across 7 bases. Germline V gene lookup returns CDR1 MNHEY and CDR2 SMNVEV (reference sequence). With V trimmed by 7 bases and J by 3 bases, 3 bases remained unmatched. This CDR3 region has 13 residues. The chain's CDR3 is CASIRTGYNEQFF. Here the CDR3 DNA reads TGTGCCAGCATCAGGACAGGCTACAATGAGCAGTTCTTC.

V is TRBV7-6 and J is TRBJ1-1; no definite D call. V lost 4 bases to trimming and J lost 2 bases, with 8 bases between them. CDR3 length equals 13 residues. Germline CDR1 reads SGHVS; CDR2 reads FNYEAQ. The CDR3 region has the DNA TGTGCCAGCAGCTCTCCGGGAAACACTGAAGCTTTCTTT. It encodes CASSSPGNTEAFF.

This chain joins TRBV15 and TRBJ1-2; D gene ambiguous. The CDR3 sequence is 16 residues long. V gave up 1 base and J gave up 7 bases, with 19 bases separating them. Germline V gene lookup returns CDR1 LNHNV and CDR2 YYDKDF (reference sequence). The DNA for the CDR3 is TGTGCCACCAGCAGAGGATTGACTCCCGAGCGGTTTGGCTACACCTTC. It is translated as CATSRGLTPERFGYTF.

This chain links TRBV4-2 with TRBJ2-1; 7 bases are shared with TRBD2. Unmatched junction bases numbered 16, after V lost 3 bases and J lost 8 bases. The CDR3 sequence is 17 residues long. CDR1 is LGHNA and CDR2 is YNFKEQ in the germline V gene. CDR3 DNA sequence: TGTGCCAGCAGCCAGAGTTTGGAAGCGGGAATTACCCATGAGCAGTTCTTC. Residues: CASSQSLEAGITHEQFF.